This is a list of T cell receptor beta chains from one sample in a study of CD8+CD57+ T cells in acquired aplastic anemia. TCRdb fed the reads into MiXCR, producing one record per CDR3 protein. The sample records around 130,000 distinct CDR3 sequences, under 60% being singletons. The sequenced sample consisted of sorted CD4+, CD8+, or CD8+CD57+ T cells (not recorded which) from PBMCs. These receptors all come from a human donor with aplastic anemia. Both conserved end residues are part of each CDR3. The order of the fields is clone size, J gene, D gene, V gene, CDR3 protein, CDR3 DNA. A D gene is named only where the DNA matches it firmly. Some rows have no size entry. The others give once, few or many, or a class for an expanded clone.

few,TRBJ1-1,TRBD1,TRBV5-1,CASSFQGGSIREAFF,TGCGCCAGCAGCTTCCAGGGGGGATCTATCCGTGAAGCTTTCTTT
few,TRBJ2-1,-,TRBV2,CASSYYSGDEQFF,TGTGCCAGCAGTTATTATTCAGGGGATGAGCAGTTCTTC
-,TRBJ1-1,-,TRBV20-1,CSARAGNTEAFF,TGCAGTGCTAGAGCGGGGAACACTGAAGCTTTCTTT
-,TRBJ2-5,TRBD2,TRBV3-1,CASSQGLAGDKTPYF,TGTGCCAGCAGCCAAGGACTAGCGGGGGACAAGACCCCGTACTTC
-,TRBJ2-1,-,TRBV25-1,CASSSTEAPQYNEQFF,TGTGCCAGCAGTTCCACGGAAGCGCCTCAATACAATGAGCAGTTCTTC
-,TRBJ2-1,TRBD2,TRBV29-1,CSVEGDYDNEQFF,TGCAGCGTTGAAGGGGACTACGACAATGAGCAGTTCTTC
-,TRBJ2-1,-,TRBV12-3/TRBV12-4,CASSLNAWNEQFF,TGTGCCAGCAGTTTAAATGCGTGGAATGAGCAGTTCTTC
-,TRBJ2-2,-,TRBV2,CASSAGNTGELFF,TGTGCCAGCAGTGCCGGCAACACCGGGGAGCTGTTTTTT
-,TRBJ2-2,-,TRBV19,CASSSAGTGELFF,TGTGCCAGTAGTTCGGCGGGGACCGGGGAGCTGTTTTTT
-,TRBJ1-2,TRBD1,TRBV5-4,CASSPGQGAHGYTF,TGTGCCAGCAGCCCGGGACAGGGGGCGCATGGCTACACCTTC
-,TRBJ1-1,TRBD1,TRBV7-2,CASSLGNRGTEAFF,TGTGCCAGCAGCTTAGGAAACAGGGGAACTGAAGCTTTCTTT
many,TRBJ1-1,-,TRBV19,CASSINPDSPNPEAFF,TGTGCCAGTAGTATCAACCCGGACAGCCCAAACCCTGAAGCTTTCTTT
-,TRBJ2-7,-,TRBV7-2,CASSTDGRGEQYF,TGTGCCAGCAGCACAGACGGTCGGGGTGAGCAGTACTTC
-,TRBJ2-1,-,TRBV2,CASSGVQKWDTEQFF,TGTGCCAGCAGTGGCGTTCAGAAGTGGGACACTGAGCAGTTCTTC
-,TRBJ2-3,TRBD2,TRBV28,CASSISAGLAVTDTQYF,TGTGCCAGCAGTATCTCAGCGGGACTAGCGGTCACAGATACGCAGTATTTT
-,TRBJ1-5,-,TRBV19,CASSGQSGNQPQHF,TGTGCCAGTAGTGGGCAGTCTGGCAATCAGCCCCAGCATTTT
few,TRBJ2-1,TRBD1,TRBV27,CASSWTGQGRREQFF,TGTGCCAGCAGTTGGACGGGACAGGGTCGCCGGGAGCAGTTCTTC
-,TRBJ2-5,TRBD1,TRBV7-3,CASSQGGTGGQETQYF,TGTGCCAGCAGCCAAGGGGGGACAGGGGGACAAGAGACCCAGTACTTC
-,TRBJ2-7,TRBD1,TRBV20-1,CSAITGDPSYEQYF,TGCAGTGCCATCACAGGGGACCCCTCCTACGAGCAGTACTTC
few,TRBJ1-2,TRBD1,TRBV10-2,CASSVTGDYGYTF,TGCGCCAGCAGTGTGACAGGGGACTATGGCTACACCTTC
-,TRBJ2-1,TRBD2,TRBV19,CASSLGLAIEQFF,TGTGCCAGTAGTCTCGGACTAGCTATCGAGCAGTTCTTC
-,TRBJ2-7,-,TRBV9,CASSVEGYDEQYF,TGTGCCAGCAGCGTAGAGGGGTACGACGAGCAGTACTTC
many,TRBJ1-3,-,TRBV25-1,CASSAGQGNTIYF,TGTGCCAGCAGTGCGGGACAAGGAAACACCATATATTTT
many,TRBJ2-7,TRBD2,TRBV16,CASSQLGGLNEQYF,TGTGCCAGCAGCCAATTGGGGGGGTTGAACGAGCAGTACTTC
medium-sized,TRBJ2-7,-,TRBV2,CATGPLLREQYF,TGTGCCACAGGACCATTACTACGCGAGCAGTACTTC
-,TRBJ1-1,TRBD1,TRBV20-1,CSAPPGQLNTEAFF,TGCAGTGCTCCGCCGGGACAGCTGAACACTGAAGCTTTCTTT
many,TRBJ2-7,TRBD2,TRBV20-1,CSARGDTSGRSYEQYF,TGCAGTGCTAGAGGGGATACTAGCGGGAGGTCCTACGAGCAGTACTTC